The sequence of this T cell receptor beta chain was determined in a study of blood T cell repertoires in COVID-19. At the level of the study: Specimens from acute and convalescent COVID-19 originated in the United States, Italy and Spain. PBMCs, B-cell-depleted T cells, or T cells provided the cDNA or gDNA that made up the material.

Trimming stripped 3 bases from V and 0 bases from J, with 12 bases between. Germline CDR1 MNHEY, CDR2 SMNVEV (reference sequence). The CDR3 extends over 17 amino acids. Sequenced by immunoSEQ multiplex PCR; TCRdb stores in-frame clones only, minus some. This table has approximately 350,000 clones, about 90% appearing once. Participants spanned ages about 18 to 90 years and resided in over 20 US areas. Assignments of participants to cohorts depended upon their own reported clinical history. The chain links TRBV27 to TRBJ1-6; D unresolved. The receptor was derived from a woman between 25 and 40 years old who had recovered from COVID-19. The sequenced material came from PBMCs or T cells enriched from blood (not recorded which). Here the CDR3 reads CASSFRMPSSYNSPLHF. DNA of the CDR3: TGTGCCAGCAGTTTCAGGATGCCGAGCTCCTATAATTCACCCCTCCACTTT.